These 5 T cell receptor beta chains were all obtained from the same sample, sequenced in a study of T cell responses to AZD1222 COVID-19 vaccine. This table comes from immunoSEQ multiplex PCR, and its TCRdb copy is limited to in-frame clones, with some not included. The top ten clones hold around a sixth of a sample with around 100,000 clones, approximately 90% of them seen once. Sample: peripheral blood, taken on day 0 of AZD1222 vaccination. These TCRs come from an adult in good health.

J is TRBJ1-5 and V is TRBV7-9, with D uncertain. The CDR3 is made up of 14 amino acids. CDR1 and CDR2 (germline): SEHNR, FQNEAQ (reference sequence). With 5 bases removed from V and 2 bases from J, the gap between germline ends came to 10 bases. The CDR3 bases are TGTGCCAGCAGCCTAGACCCGGGCAATCAGCCCCAGCATTTT. It translates to CASSLDPGNQPQHF.

The chain uses TRBV5-1 and TRBJ1-2; 8 bases line up with TRBD1. There are 14 residues in the CDR3. CDR1 and CDR2 from the germline V gene are SGHRS and YFSETQ. With V trimmed by 0 bases and J by 8 bases, 6 bases remained unmatched. The CDR3 loop is CASSLDQGARGYTF. CDR3 DNA sequence: TGCGCCAGCAGCTTGGACCAGGGGGCGCGGGGCTACACCTTC.

J is TRBJ1-2 and V is TRBV7-8; D is undetermined. The CDR3 loop spans 17 amino acids. The V end lost 2 bases, the J end lost 0 bases, and 16 bases lay between the germline ends. Germline CDR1 and CDR2: SGHVS and FQNEAQ. The CDR3 DNA reads as TGTGCCAGCAGCTTATGGGGAAGAACATTGTCTAACTATGGCTACACCTTC. Translation gives CASSLWGRTLSNYGYTF.

This clone appeared a single time. The genes are TRBV3-1 (or the pseudogene TRBV3-2) and TRBJ1-2; D may be TRBD1 (5 bases). V was pared by 4 bases and J by 4 bases, with 19 bases between. Germline V gene sequence: CDR1 LGHDT, CDR2 YNNKEL (reference sequence). The CDR3 runs 16 residues. The CDR3 region is CASSPQGSTNIYGYTF. As DNA, the CDR3 is TGTGCCAGCAGCCCGCAGGGAAGTACGAACATCTATGGCTACACCTTC.

V and J are TRBV6-2 or TRBV6-3 and TRBJ1-5; no clear D. V dropped 5 bases and J dropped 5 bases, with 13 bases sitting between them. Per the germline V gene, CDR1 is MNHEY and CDR2 is SVGEGT. This CDR3 comprises 14 residues. The CDR3 nucleotides are TGTGCCAGCAGTGGAAGTACGGGTTATCAGCCCCAGCATTTT. Translated, it gives CASSGSTGYQPQHF.